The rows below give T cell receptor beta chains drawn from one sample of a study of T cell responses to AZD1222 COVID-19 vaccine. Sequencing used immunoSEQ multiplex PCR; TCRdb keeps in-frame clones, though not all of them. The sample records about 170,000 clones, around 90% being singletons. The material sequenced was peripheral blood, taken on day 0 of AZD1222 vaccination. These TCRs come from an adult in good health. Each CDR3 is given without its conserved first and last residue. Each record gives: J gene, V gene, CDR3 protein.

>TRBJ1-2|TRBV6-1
ASSEAAFYGYT
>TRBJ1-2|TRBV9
ASSVEGGDYGYT
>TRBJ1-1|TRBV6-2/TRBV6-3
ASSYSLRRAVNTEAF
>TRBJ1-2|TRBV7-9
ASSWAGTQEGYGYT
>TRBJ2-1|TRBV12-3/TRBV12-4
ASMLTSGEQF
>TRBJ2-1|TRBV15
ATSRGGSGYNEQF
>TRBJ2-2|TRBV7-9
ASSLRLAGAGELF
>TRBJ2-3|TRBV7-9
ASSPSGSTDTQY
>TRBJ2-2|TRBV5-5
ASSSGTHNTGELF
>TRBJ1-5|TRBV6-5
ASRLRGNQPQH
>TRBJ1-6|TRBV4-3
ASSQEQWSPLH
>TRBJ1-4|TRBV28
ASSLTANEKLF
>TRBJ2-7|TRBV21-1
ASPLITGDYEQY
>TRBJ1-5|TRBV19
ASSINVYSNQPQH
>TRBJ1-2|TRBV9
ASSVEGTASGGYT
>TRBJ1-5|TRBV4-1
ASSQVGDSNQPQH
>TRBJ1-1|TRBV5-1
ASSLVMNTEAF
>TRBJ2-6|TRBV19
ASRDRVSGANVLT
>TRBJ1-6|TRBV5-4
AAKRDSNSPLH
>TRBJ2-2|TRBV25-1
ASSRTSGGNTGELF
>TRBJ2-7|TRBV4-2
ASSQDPGGIPYEQY
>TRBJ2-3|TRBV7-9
ASSLVSGTSTDTQY
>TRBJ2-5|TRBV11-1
ASSRRRGKEQETQY
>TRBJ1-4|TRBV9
ASSAGQSNTRLGGKLF
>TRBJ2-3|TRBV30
AWSVGYSGGRADTQY
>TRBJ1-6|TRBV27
ASRRTWGDSPLH
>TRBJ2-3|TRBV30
AWSGGQGGNTQY
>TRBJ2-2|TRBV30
AWSSPSGLNTGELF
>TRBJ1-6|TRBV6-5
ASSRQNYNSPLH
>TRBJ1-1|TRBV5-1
ASSVGPNTEAF
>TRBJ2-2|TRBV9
ASSVRTGTGTGELF
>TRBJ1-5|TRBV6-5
ASRTGYSNQPQH
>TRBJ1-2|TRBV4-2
ASSQGPGGDYGYT
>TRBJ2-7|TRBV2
ASSDGLITYEQY
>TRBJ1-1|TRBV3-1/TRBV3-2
ASGGRGTEAF
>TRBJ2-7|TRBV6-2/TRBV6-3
ASSYSGSSLLYEQY
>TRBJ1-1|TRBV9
ASSVLTHTEAF
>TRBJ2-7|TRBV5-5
ASSFYRERNEQY
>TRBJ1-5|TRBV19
ASSILTLGNQPQH
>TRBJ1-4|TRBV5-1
ASSLAGQGRAFEKLF
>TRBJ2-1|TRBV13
ASSLVGSSYNEQF
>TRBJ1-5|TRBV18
ASSPIHSNQPQH
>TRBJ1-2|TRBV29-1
SDEYRGGYT
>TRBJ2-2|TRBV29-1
SVEPPGGNTGELF
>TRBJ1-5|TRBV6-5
ASSSLHNQPQH
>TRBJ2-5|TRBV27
ASRPGPLETQY
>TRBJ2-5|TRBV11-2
ASSPWDQDQETQY
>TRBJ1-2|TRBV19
ASSTRRGYGYT
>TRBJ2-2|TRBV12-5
ASGLPRDRNTGELF
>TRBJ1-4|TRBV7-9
ASSLRGWEKLF
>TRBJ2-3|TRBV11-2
ASSLPGADTQY
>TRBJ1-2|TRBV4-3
ASSQDLNYGYT
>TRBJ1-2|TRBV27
ASSLRGPSGGYT
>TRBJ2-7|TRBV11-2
ASSDPGHDYEQY
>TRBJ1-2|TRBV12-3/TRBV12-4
ASTVRGLNGYT
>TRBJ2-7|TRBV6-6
ASSYGTGAEEQY
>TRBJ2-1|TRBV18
ASSPLGNEQF
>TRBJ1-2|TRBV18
ASSPAGTGQKGYT
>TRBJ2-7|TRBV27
ASSFGTSGSYEQY
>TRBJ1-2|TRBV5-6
ASSLLSSSYT